The 13 T cell receptor beta chains below all came from one sample that was sequenced in a study of graft-versus-host responses after intestinal transplantation (dated by TCRdb to the early 2020s). Antigens for these TCRs are unknown. Library preparation used the immunoSEQ multiplex PCR assay. Entries here come from immuneACCESS through TCRdb and include only in-frame sequences with V and J called. Some clones fail to appear in such tables; in the studies checked, an unresolved V gene covers under half of the shortfall, and the cause of the remainder is unknown. The sample has roughly 69,000 clones on record, approximately 90% of them singletons. About 1.7% of the sample rests with the top ten. The time point label on this specimen signifies: cells obtained before transplantation from donor or recipient. The sequencing here drew on unstimulated CD8+ T cells sorted from spleen or lymph node cells, taken before transplant. These receptors were collected from a human donor who was the organ donor for an intestinal transplant.

The rearrangement uses TRBV4-3 and TRBJ2-5; D is possibly TRBD1 (6 bases). Trimming left V 2 bases short and J 4 bases short, with 20 bases between. The germline V gene encodes CDR1 LGHNA and CDR2 YSLEER. There are 17 residues in the CDR3. The CDR3 DNA reads as TGCGCCAGCAGCCAAATAGCCGCAGGGGCATGGTTAGAGACCCAGTACTTC. Translation: CASSQIAAGAWLETQYF.

A single count supports this clone. The V call is TRBV7-9, the J call TRBJ2-7; 7 bases are a match to TRBD2. Germline CDR1 SEHNR, CDR2 FQNEAQ (reference sequence). The CDR3 length is 15 residues. The junction had 7 bases not matched to a gene; V was cut back by 5 bases and J by 0 bases. CDR3 sequence (DNA): TGTGCCAGCAGCCCAGTGGGCGGGAGCTCCTACGAGCAGTACTTC. Amino acid sequence: CASSPVGGSSYEQYF.

The V and J genes are TRBV27 and TRBJ2-2; 7 bases match TRBD1. Germline lookup yields CDR1 MNHEY and CDR2 SMNVEV (reference sequence). V lost 3 bases to trimming and J lost 4 bases; unmatched junction nucleotides: 5. CDR3 size: 15 residues. The CDR3 reads CASSFGTASTGELFF. The CDR3 DNA reads TGTGCCAGCAGTTTCGGGACAGCGAGCACCGGGGAGCTGTTTTTT.

V is TRBV28 and J is TRBJ2-7, with D possibly being TRBD2 (6 bases). The CDR3 is 13 amino acids. V lost 6 bases and J 0 bases, leaving 9 bases between the germline ends. From germline, CDR1 is MDHEN and CDR2 SYDVKM. DNA of the CDR3: TGTGCCAGCAGCCCGCGGGACTCCTACGAGCAGTACTTC. Encoded protein: CASSPRDSYEQYF.

The chain recombines TRBV7-3 with TRBJ1-6; tentative D call: TRBD1 (5 bases). V was trimmed by 1 base and J by 9 bases, leaving 16 bases between them. The germline gives CDR1 SGHTA, CDR2 FQGTGA. This CDR3 is 16 amino acids long. The CDR3 nucleotides read TGTGCCAGCAGCTTAAGTAGTTCAGGGAAAGGTTCACCCCTCCACTTT. It yields the protein CASSLSSSGKGSPLHF.

This rearrangement joins TRBV4-1 to TRBJ2-7; D might be TRBD2 (6 bases). Germline CDR1 reads MGHRA; CDR2 reads YSYEKL. Trimming shortened V by 0 bases and J by 5 bases, and 23 bases separated the two germline ends. The CDR3 extends over 18 amino acids. CDR3 in amino acids: CASSQDSGPGRVKDEQYF. The CDR3, as DNA: TGCGCCAGCAGCCAAGATTCGGGCCCCGGGAGAGTTAAGGACGAGCAGTACTTC.

V and J are TRBV13 and TRBJ2-7; 9 positions agree with TRBD2. Germline assignment: CDR1 PRHDT and CDR2 FYEKMQ (reference sequence). The CDR3 covers 16 residues. V dropped 4 bases and J dropped 0; count of bases not matched to a gene: 7. DNA of the CDR3: TGTGCCAGCAGCTCCGCTCCGGGACTAGCCTCCTACGAGCAGTACTTC. Translating gives CASSSAPGLASYEQYF.

The chain is built from TRBV5-4 and TRBJ2-3; tentatively, D is TRBD2 (6 bases). The CDR3 runs to 15 residues. Germline V gives CDR1 SGHNT, CDR2 YYREEE (reference sequence). The V and J ends lost 3 bases and 8 bases respectively, with 19 bases between them. The CDR3 sequence: CASSSSRGTTGTQYF. In DNA form, the CDR3 reads TGTGCCAGCAGCTCATCGCGGGGAACAACGGGTACGCAGTATTTT. The full variable domain, in which reference TRBV5-4 and TRBJ2-3 provide the parts outside the CDR3, is ETGVTQSPTHLIKTRGQQVTLRCSSQSGHNTVSWYQQALGQGPQFIFQYYREEENGRGNFPPRFSGLQFPNYSSELNVNALELDDSALYLCASSSSRGTTGTQYFGPGTRLTVL.

This chain joins TRBV28 and TRBJ1-1; a possible D gene is TRBD1 (6 bases). In germline, CDR1 is MDHEN, CDR2 SYDVKM. Trimming cost V 9 bases and J 7 bases, with 6 bases left between them. The CDR3 runs to 9 residues. Here the CDR3 reads CARQGEAFF. The CDR3 DNA reads TGTGCCAGACAGGGTGAAGCTTTCTTT.

The V gene is TRBV5-4, the J gene TRBJ2-5; tentative D call: TRBD1 (6 bases). The V and J ends lost 3 bases and 1 base respectively, with 25 bases between them. Germline CDR1 is SGHNT and CDR2 is YYREEE (reference sequence). The CDR3 has 19 amino acids. Written as DNA, the CDR3 is TGTGCCAGCAGCTCGGTTCTGGCAGGGGATAATCTTTTCCAAGAGACCCAGTACTTC. Translating it yields CASSSVLAGDNLFQETQYF.

The J gene is TRBJ1-2, the V gene TRBV7-8; D unclear. Per the germline V gene, CDR1 is SGHVS and CDR2 is FQNEAQ. The CDR3 loop spans 17 amino acids. Trimming stripped 4 bases from V and 1 base from J, with 19 bases between. The CDR3 DNA reads as TGTGCCAGCAGCTCGGCCCGTAGGGAGCCATTTAACTATGGCTACACCTTC. Translating gives CASSSARREPFNYGYTF. The full variable domain, its missing parts supplied by reference TRBV7-8 and TRBJ1-2, is GAGVSQSPRYKVAKRGQDVALRCDPISGHVSLFWYQQALGQGPEFLTYFQNEAQLDKSGLPSDRFFAERPEGSVSTLKIQRTQQEDSAVYLCASSSARREPFNYGYTFGSGTRLTVV.

To note about this clone: The junction departs from germline at one end; a sequencing error may be responsible. CDR3 in amino acids: CASSYSTGLVYSEQFF. The CDR3 coding sequence is TGTGCCAGCAGTTACTCAACAGGACTAGTTTACAGTGAGCAGTTCTTC. This chain uses TRBV6-5 with TRBJ2-1, with 7 positions matching TRBD2. The CDR3 is made up of 16 amino acids. Germline V lookup: CDR1 MNHEY, CDR2 SVGAGI.

The CDR3 DNA is TGCGCCAGCAGCCTCCTAAACTTCGGACTAGCGGGAGCAGATACGCAGTATTTT. As protein: CASSLLNFGLAGADTQYF. V gene TRBV4-3 combines with J gene TRBJ2-3; TRBD2 matches 13 bases. Trimming took 4 bases from V and 4 from J; bases not matched to a gene: 11. CDR1 LGHNA and CDR2 YSLEER come from the germline V gene. The CDR3 spans 18 residues.